The entry that follows covers one TCR beta chain sequence. Its antigen has not been determined. Nothing much larger sits one base from this clone, and base qualities are not available. These data are taken from a study of blood T cell repertoires in COVID-19 (dated by TCRdb to 2019 to 2021). About the study as a whole: Collaborator samples came from the United States, Italy and Spain and covered acute and convalescent phases of COVID-19. Nearly every sample came with metadata listing a de-identified subject ID, COVID-19 status, age in years and sex. Deeply sampled blood TCRbeta repertoires from subjects exposed to, actively infected with, or recovered from COVID-19 were included in the dataset. The material from the prospective study consisted of cDNA or gDNA derived from T cells, B-cell-depleted T cells, or PBMCs. A freely available public database, intended as a resource for researchers studying the immune response to SARS-CoV-2, is where the repertoires were released. Where HLA class I and class II types were available, the types were taken from metadata supplied by the sample provider, not from assay-based typing. Samples came from the ongoing ImmuneRACE study (first 160 participants) plus 1,254 subjects from 6 global collaborators.

According to the germline V gene, CDR1 reads SGDLS and CDR2 reads YYNGEE. From its cysteine to its phenylalanine, the CDR3 spans 12 amino acids. The retained sequence is limited to the CDR3, 36 bases, with the frame set at the first base. The V end loses 6 bases and the J end loses 1 base, and a stretch of 7 bases separates them. TCRbeta CDR3 regions were amplified from genomic DNA using the immunoSEQ Assay, a bias-controlled multiplex PCR. The published analysis was carried out like this. Nucleated cell counts per sample were estimated from amplification of reference gene primers within the assay. Sequence reads were collapsed and filtered to measure the absolute abundance of every unique TCRbeta CDR3 rearrangement. For each sample, productive Simpson clonality was calculated as the square root of Simpson's diversity index over productive rearrangements. Here the immuneACCESS table is served through TCRdb, limited to in-frame sequences with V and J called. Missing clones are a known gap in these copies; in checked studies unresolved V genes cover under half, and the rest lacks a known reason. That table gives V, J and clone size, and the DNA gave D and trimming. Here the sample has hundreds of thousands of clones; 70% to 90% occur a single time. 1.5% to 2% of the sample goes to the ten largest clones.

Enrolling through a virtual design, the prospective study's participants ranged in age from roughly 18 to 90 years and lived across around 25 United States geographic areas. Cohort assignment in the prospective study relied on participant-reported clinical history from a screening survey and a study questionnaire. ImmuneRACE Cohort 3 recovered participants were defined by two consecutive negative NP/OP PCR tests, healthcare professional clearance, or symptom resolution. In the prospective study, mobile phlebotomists collected whole blood, serum and a nasopharyngeal or oropharyngeal swab from each participant. Prospective study participants could optionally give additional blood draws and questionnaires over an approximately two-month period. Before DNA extraction, blood samples from the prospective study were shipped at room temperature or frozen. The paper as a whole reports these results and caveats: Clinical and demographic metadata were provided uncurated, with the amount varying by source and participant.

Input material: PBMCs or T cells enriched from blood (not recorded which). This clonotype was sampled from a man between 35 and 55 years old who had recovered from COVID-19. The chain is encoded by TRBV9 joined to TRBJ1-2, and TRBD1 may be the D gene, going by 6 matching bases. The CDR3 sequence is CASTDSNYGYTF. The DNA sequence is given as TGTGCCAGCACGGACAGTAACTATGGCTACACCTTC.